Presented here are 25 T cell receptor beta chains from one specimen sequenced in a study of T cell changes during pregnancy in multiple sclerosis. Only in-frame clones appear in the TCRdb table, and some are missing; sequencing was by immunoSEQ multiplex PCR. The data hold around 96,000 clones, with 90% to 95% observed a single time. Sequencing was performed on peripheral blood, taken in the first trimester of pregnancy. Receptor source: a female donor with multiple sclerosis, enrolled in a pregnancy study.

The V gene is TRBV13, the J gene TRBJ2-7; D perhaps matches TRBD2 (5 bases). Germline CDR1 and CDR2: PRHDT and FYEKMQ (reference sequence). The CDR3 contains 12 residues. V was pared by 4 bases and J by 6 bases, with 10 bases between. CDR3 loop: CASSSLRGEQYF. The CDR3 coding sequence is TGTGCCAGCAGCTCCCTTCGGGGCGAGCAGTACTTC.

The chain's CDR3 is CASSPGLAGGPLQETQYF. Here the CDR3 DNA reads TGTGCCAGCAGTCCAGGACTAGCGGGGGGGCCGCTTCAAGAGACCCAGTACTTC. The chain employs TRBV27 and TRBJ2-5; 15 nucleotides match TRBD2. The CDR3 is 18 amino acids. Trimming at V came to 5 bases and at J to 2 bases, leaving 9 bases not matched to a gene. Germline-derived CDR1 and CDR2 are MNHEY and SMNVEV (reference sequence).

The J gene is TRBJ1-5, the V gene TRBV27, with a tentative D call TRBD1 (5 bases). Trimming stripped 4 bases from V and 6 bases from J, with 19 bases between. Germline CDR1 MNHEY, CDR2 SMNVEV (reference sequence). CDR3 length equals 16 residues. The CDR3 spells CASSSHGGGAGQPQHF. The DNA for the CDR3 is TGTGCCAGCAGTTCCCACGGGGGAGGCGCAGGTCAGCCCCAGCATTTT.

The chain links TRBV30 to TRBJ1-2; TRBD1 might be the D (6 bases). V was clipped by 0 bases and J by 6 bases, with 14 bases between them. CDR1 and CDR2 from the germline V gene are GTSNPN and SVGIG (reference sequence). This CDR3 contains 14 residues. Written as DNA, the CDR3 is TGTGCCTGGAGTGTCCCCCGGACAGTGGATGGCTACACCTTC. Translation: CAWSVPRTVDGYTF.

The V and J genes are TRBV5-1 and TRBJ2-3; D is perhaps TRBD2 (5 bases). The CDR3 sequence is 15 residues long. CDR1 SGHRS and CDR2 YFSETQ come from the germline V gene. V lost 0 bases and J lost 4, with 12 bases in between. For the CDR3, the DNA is TGCGCCAGCAGCTTGGTTCCTAGCTTGGCAGATACGCAGTATTTT. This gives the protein CASSLVPSLADTQYF.

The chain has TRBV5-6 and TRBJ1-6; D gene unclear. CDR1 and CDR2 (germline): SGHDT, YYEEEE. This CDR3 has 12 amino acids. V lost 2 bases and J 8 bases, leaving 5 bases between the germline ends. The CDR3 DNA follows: TGTGCCAGCAGCTTCGTCTATTCACCCCTCCACTTT. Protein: CASSFVYSPLHF.

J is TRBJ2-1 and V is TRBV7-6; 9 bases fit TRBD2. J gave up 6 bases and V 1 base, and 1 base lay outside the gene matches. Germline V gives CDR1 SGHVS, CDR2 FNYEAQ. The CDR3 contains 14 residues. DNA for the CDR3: TGTGCCAGCAGCTTAGGCGGGGGGGCCAATGAGCAGTTCTTC. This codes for CASSLGGGANEQFF.

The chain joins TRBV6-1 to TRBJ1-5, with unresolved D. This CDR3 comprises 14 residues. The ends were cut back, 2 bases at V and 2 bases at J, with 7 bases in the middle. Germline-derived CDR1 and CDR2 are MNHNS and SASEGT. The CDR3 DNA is TGTGCCAGCAGTGAACTGCGGGGCAATCAGCCCCAGCATTTT. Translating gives CASSELRGNQPQHF.

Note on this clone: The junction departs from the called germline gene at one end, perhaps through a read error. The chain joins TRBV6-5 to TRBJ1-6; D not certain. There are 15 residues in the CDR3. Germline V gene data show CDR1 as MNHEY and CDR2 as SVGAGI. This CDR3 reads CASTPVGSYNSPPHF. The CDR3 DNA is TGTGCCAGCACCCCCGTGGGCTCCTATAATTCACCCCCCCACTTT.

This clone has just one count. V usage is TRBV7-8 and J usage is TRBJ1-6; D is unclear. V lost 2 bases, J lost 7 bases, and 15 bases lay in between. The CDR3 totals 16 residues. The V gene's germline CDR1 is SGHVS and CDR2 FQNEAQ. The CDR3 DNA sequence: TGTGCCAGCAGCTTAATAGGTAGTCTAGAGAATTCACCCCTCCACTTT. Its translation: CASSLIGSLENSPLHF.

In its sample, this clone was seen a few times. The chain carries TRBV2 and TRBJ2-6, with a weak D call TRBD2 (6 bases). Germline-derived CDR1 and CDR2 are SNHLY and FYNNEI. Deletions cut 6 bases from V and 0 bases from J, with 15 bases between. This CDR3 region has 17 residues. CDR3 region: CASRTGTGVSGANVLTF. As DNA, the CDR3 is TGTGCCAGCAGGACCGGGACTGGAGTCTCTGGGGCCAACGTCCTGACTTTC.

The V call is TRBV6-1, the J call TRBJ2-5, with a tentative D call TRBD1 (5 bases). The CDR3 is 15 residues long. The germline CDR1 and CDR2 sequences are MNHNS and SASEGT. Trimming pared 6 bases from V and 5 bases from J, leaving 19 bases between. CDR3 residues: CASSPTRTPRETQYF. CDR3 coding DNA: TGTGCCAGCAGCCCGACCAGGACACCCAGGGAGACCCAGTACTTC.

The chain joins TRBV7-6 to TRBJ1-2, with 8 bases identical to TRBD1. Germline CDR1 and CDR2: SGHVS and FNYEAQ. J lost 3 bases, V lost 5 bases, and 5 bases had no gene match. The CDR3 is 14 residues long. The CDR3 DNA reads TGTGCCAGCAGCCTAGACAGGGGTGACTATGGCTACACCTTC. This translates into CASSLDRGDYGYTF.

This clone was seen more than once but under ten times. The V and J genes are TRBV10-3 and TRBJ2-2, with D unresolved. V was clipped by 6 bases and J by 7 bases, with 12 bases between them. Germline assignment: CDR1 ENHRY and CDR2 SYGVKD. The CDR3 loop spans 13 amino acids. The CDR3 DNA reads TGTGCCATCAGAGACATGGTAGTCGGGGAGCTGTTTTTT. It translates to CAIRDMVVGELFF.

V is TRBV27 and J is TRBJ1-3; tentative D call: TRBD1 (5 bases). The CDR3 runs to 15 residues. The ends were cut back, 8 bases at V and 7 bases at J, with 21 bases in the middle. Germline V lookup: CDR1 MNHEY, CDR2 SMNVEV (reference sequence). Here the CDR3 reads CASRMTAERGNTIYF. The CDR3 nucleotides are TGTGCCAGCCGAATGACAGCAGAAAGGGGCAACACCATATATTTT.

The CDR3 region is CASGTANEKLFF. In nucleotides, the CDR3 is TGTGCCAGTGGGACAGCTAATGAAAAACTGTTTTTT. V and J are TRBV5-4 and TRBJ1-4; 7 bases agree with TRBD1. The V segment lost 8 bases and the J segment 3 bases; nucleotides outside the gene matches: 1. This CDR3 comprises 12 residues. Germline-derived CDR1 and CDR2 are SGHNT and YYREEE (reference sequence). The full variable domain, completed using reference TRBV5-4 and TRBJ1-4, is ETGVTQSPTHLIKTRGQQVTLRCSSQSGHNTVSWYQQALGQGPQFIFQYYREEENGRGNFPPRFSGLQFPNYSSELNVNALELDDSALYLCASGTANEKLFFGSGTQLSVL.

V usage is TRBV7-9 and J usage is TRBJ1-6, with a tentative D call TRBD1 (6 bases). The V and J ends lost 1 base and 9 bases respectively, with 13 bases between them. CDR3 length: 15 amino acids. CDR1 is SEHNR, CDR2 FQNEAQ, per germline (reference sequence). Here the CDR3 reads CASSLGSQGSSPLHF. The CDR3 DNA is TGTGCCAGCAGCTTAGGAAGCCAGGGGAGTTCACCCCTCCACTTT. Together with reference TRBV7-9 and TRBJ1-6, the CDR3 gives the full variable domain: DTGVSQNPRHKITKRGQNVTFRCDPISEHNRLYWYRQTLGQGPEFLTYFQNEAQLEKSRLLSDRFSAERPKGSFSTLEIQRTEQGDSAMYLCASSLGSQGSSPLHFGNGTRLTVT.

The CDR3 reads CASSVPASGVETQYF. As DNA, the CDR3 is TGTGCCAGCAGCGTCCCTGCCAGCGGGGTTGAGACCCAGTACTTC. J is TRBJ2-5 and V is TRBV9, with 7 positions matching TRBD2. CDR1 and CDR2 from the germline V gene are SGDLS and YYNGEE. The CDR3 contains 15 residues. V lost 2 bases to trimming and J lost 5 bases; unmatched junction nucleotides: 9.

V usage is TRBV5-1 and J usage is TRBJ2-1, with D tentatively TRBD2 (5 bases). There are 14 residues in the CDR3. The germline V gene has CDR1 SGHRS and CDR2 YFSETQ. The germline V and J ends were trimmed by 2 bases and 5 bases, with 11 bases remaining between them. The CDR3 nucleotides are TGCGCCAGCAGCTTTCTAGCAGATAACAATGAGCAGTTCTTC. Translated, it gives CASSFLADNNEQFF. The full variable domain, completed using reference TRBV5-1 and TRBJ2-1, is KAGVTQTPRYLIKTRGQQVTLSCSPISGHRSVSWYQQTPGQGLQFLFEYFSETQRNKGNFPGRFSGRQFSNSRSEMNVSTLELGDSALYLCASSFLADNNEQFFGPGTRLTVL.

Here the CDR3 DNA reads TGTGCCAGCAGTGAAAGGAGAGCCTATAGCAATCAGCCCCAGCATTTT. Its protein is CASSERRAYSNQPQHF. The rearrangement uses TRBV6-1 and TRBJ1-5; D gene uncertain. The CDR3 is 16 residues long. V was shortened by 2 bases and J by 0 bases, with 11 bases between the two germline ends. CDR1 and CDR2 (germline): MNHNS, SASEGT.

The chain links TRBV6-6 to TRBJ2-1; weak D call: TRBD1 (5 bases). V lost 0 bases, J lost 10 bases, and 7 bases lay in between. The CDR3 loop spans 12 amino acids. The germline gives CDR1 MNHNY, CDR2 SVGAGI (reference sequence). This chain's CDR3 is CASSYSPGEQFF. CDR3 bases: TGTGCCAGCAGTTACTCCCCAGGGGAGCAGTTCTTC.

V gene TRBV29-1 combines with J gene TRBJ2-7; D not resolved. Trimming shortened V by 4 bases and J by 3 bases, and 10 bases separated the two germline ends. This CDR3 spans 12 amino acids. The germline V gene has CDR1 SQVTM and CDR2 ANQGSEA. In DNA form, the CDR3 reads TGCAGCGTTGGCCTCTCAGTCTACGAGCAGTACTTC. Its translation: CSVGLSVYEQYF.

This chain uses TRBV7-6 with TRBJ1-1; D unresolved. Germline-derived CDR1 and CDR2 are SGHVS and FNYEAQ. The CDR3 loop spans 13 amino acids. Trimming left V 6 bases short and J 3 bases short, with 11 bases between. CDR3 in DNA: TGTGCCAGCAGATTGAAGGGAGACACTGAAGCTTTCTTT. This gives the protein CASRLKGDTEAFF. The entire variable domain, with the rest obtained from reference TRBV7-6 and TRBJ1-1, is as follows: GAGVSQSPRYKVTKRGQDVALRCDPISGHVSLYWYRQALGQGPEFLTYFNYEAQQDKSGLPNDRFSAERPEGSISTLTIQRTEQRDSAMYRCASRLKGDTEAFFGQGTRLTVV.

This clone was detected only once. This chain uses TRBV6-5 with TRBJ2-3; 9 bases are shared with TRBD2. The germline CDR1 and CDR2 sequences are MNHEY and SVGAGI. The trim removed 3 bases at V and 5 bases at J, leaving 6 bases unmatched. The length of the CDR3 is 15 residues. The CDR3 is CASSYFGSGGDTQYF. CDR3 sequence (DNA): TGTGCCAGCAGTTATTTCGGTAGCGGGGGAGATACGCAGTATTTT.

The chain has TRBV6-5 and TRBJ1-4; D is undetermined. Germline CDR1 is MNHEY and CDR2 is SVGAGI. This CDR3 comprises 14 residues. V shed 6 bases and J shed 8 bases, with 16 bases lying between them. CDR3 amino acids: CASSPTPNEEKLFF. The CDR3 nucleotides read TGTGCCAGCAGCCCAACCCCTAACGAGGAAAAACTGTTTTTT.